This TCR beta chain comes out of a study of vaccination effects on CD4 cells after COVID-19. The germline gives CDR1 MNHNS, CDR2 SASEGT. V trimming: 6 bases; J trimming: 4 bases; junction bases outside the gene matches: 7. The CDR3 consists of 15 residues. Study findings and constraints: Researchers report that only 1 of 255 vaccine-induced clones in healthy vaccinees cross-reacted with common cold coronaviruses. Both infection-induced and vaccine-induced clones contracted markedly at late post-vaccination timepoints.

Assay: immunoSEQ multiplex PCR; the TCRdb copy retains only in-frame clones and omits some. The profile shows around 66,000 clones, roughly 75% of them singletons. Of note for this clone: Its cognate antigen is unknown.

Within the ViraFEST assay, antigen-specific CD4+ T cells underwent expansion with viral peptide pools prior to sequencing. Following culture for around 9 days, CD4+ T cells were isolated. Absence of prior SARS-CoV-2 infection characterized the vaccine recipients, who showed negative nucleocapsid antibodies. The culture medium for 2 million or so PBMC per well included about 9.2 IU/ml IL-2 and around 10 ug/ml peptides. On days 3 and 7, fresh IL-2 medium replaced half the medium. The clonotype originates from a human donor who received a COVID-19 vaccine. The sequences come from CD4+ T cells from PBMCs cultured with HCoV-OC43 spike peptides, collected before COVID-19 vaccination. Subset given: HCoV-OC43 spike overlapping peptide pool stimulation. This chain connects TRBV6-1 to TRBJ2-5; 11 nucleotides align to TRBD1. The CDR3 nucleotides are TGTGCCAGCAGCCAAACCGGGACAGGGGGAGAGACCCAGTACTTC. Amino acid sequence: CASSQTGTGGETQYF.